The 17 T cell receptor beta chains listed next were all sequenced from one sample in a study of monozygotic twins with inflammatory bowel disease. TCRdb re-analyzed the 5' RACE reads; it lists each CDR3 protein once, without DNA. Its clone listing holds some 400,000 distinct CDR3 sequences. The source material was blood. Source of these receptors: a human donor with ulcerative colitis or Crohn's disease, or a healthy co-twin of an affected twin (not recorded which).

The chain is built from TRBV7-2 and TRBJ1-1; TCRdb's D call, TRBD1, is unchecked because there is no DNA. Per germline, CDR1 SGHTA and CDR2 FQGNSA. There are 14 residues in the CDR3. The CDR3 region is CASSSRQGSTEAFF.

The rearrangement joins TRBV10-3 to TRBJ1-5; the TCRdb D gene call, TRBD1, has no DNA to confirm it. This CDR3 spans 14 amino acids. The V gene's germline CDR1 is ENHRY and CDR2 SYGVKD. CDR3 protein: CAISGGTSGQPQHF.

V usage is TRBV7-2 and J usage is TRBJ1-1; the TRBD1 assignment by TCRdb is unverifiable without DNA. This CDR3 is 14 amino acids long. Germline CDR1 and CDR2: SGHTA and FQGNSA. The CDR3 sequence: CASSPGTSRWEAFF.

This CDR3 is CASSYHLEASELFF. The rearrangement joins TRBV6-5 to TRBJ2-2; TCRdb's D call of TRBD2 is untestable without DNA. CDR3 length: 14 amino acids. Germline CDR1 MNHEY, CDR2 SVGAGI.

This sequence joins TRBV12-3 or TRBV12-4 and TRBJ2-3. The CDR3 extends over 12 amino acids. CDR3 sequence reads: CASSGSTDTQYF.

The CDR3 loop reads CASGRAGQLQETQYF. The chain uses TRBV7-2 and TRBJ2-5; TCRdb designates TRBD1, a call that cannot be tested without DNA. Germline V lookup: CDR1 SGHTA, CDR2 FQGNSA. The CDR3 sequence is 15 residues long. The entire variable domain, with the rest obtained from reference TRBV7-2 and TRBJ2-5, is as follows: GAGVSQSPSNKVTEKGKDVELRCDPISGHTALYWYRQSLGQGLEFLIYFQGNSAPDKSGLPSDRFSAERTGGSVSTLTIQRTQQEDSAVYLCASGRAGQLQETQYFGPGTRLLVL.

This CDR3 is CASSYSPDTYTGELFF. The rearrangement links TRBV6-5 to TRBJ2-2; with no DNA, the TCRdb D assignment of TRBD1 cannot be verified. The CDR3 sequence is 16 residues long. Germline V gene sequence: CDR1 MNHEY, CDR2 SVGAGI.

The CDR3 protein is CASSSRDRGYNEQFF. The gene calls are TRBV5-4 and TRBJ2-1; the TCRdb call, TRBD1, lacks DNA for checking. In germline, CDR1 is SGHNT, CDR2 YYREEE (reference sequence). The CDR3 has 15 residues.

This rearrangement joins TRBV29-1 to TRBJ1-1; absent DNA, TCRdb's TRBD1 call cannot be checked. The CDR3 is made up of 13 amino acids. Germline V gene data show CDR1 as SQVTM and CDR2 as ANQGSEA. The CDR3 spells CSVELGTWAEAFF.

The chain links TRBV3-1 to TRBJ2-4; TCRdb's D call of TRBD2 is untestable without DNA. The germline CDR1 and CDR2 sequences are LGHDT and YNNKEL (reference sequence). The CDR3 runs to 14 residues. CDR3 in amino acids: CASSPELTMNIQYF.

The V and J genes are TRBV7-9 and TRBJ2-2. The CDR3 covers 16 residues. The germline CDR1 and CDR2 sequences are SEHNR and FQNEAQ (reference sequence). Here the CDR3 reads CASSAVHDRAAGEQFF.

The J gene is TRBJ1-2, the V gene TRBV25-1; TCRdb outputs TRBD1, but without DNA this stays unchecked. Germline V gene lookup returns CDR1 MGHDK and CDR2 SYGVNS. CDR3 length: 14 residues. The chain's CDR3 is CASSERGLLYGYTF.

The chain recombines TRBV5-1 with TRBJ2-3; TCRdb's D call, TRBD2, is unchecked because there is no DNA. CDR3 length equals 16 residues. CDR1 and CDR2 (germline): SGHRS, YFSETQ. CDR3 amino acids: CASSSGSGRGTDTQYF.

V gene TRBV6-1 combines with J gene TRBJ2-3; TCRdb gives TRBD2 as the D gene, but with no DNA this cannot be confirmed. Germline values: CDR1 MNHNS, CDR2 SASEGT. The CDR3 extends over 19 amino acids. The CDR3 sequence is CASSGGGLAGAVGTDTQYF.

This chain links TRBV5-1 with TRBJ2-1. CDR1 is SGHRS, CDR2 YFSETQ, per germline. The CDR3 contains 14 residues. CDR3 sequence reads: CASSLEILSNEQFF.

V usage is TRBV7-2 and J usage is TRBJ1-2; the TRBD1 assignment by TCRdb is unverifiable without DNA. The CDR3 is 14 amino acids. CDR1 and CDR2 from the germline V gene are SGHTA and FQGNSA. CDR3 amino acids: CASSHRQDRDGYTF.

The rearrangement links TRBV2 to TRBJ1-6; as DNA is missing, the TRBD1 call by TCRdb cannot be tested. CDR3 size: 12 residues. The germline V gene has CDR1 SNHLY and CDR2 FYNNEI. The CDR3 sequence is CASWDINSPLHF.